These T cell receptor beta chains were read from a single sample in a study of T cells in Graves' hyperthyroidism and ophthalmopathy. TCRdb passed the multiplex PCR reads through MiXCR, listing each CDR3 protein once. The sample has around 500,000 distinct CDR3 sequences; approximately 15% are singletons. The specimen was blood. These receptors all come from a woman aged 18-29 years with Graves' hyperthyroidism. CDR3s include the opening cysteine and the closing phenylalanine or tryptophan. A D gene is named only where the DNA matches it firmly. Expanded clones are given a class, and other clones once, few, many or no size at all.

v_call,clone_size,j_call,d_call,cdr3_nt,cdr3_aa
TRBV29-1,many,TRBJ2-5,-,TGCAGCGAGGGGCATGAGACCCAGTACTTC,CSEGHETQYF
TRBV30,many,TRBJ2-3,TRBD1,TGTGCCTGGAGTAAGGCAGGGGGAGTGGCAGATACGCAGTATTTT,CAWSKAGGVADTQYF
TRBV20-1,many,TRBJ1-2,TRBD1,TGCAGTGCTGGCTCCCGACAGGGAGTATATGGCTACACCTTC,CSAGSRQGVYGYTF
TRBV7-3,many,TRBJ1-1,-,TGTGCCAGCAGCCCAACCCCCATCCGGTGGCAGGATGCTTTCTTT,CASSPTPIRWQDAFF
TRBV10-1,-,TRBJ2-3,-,TGCGCCAGCAGTGACCAGGAGCTGACTAGCACAGATACGCAGTATTTT,CASSDQELTSTDTQYF
TRBV9,many,TRBJ2-1,TRBD2,TGTGCCAGCAGCGGACTAGCGGGACCCAATGAGCAGTTCTTC,CASSGLAGPNEQFF
TRBV3-1,many,TRBJ1-2,-,TGTGCCAGCAGGAGGACAGAATATGGCTACACCTTC,CASRRTEYGYTF
TRBV6-1,many,TRBJ1-1,TRBD1,TGTGCCAGCATTTTCAGACAGGGGGCGGACACTGAAGCTTTCTTT,CASIFRQGADTEAFF
TRBV12-3/TRBV12-4,many,TRBJ1-5,TRBD1,TGTGCCAGCACCCCTGGGGACAGCCCCAATCAGCCCCAGCATTTT,CASTPGDSPNQPQHF
TRBV20-1,-,TRBJ1-5,-,TGCAGTGCTAGGGGGGGAGGGGGTGACAATCAGCCCCAGCATTTT,CSARGGGGDNQPQHF
TRBV6-1,-,TRBJ1-5,-,TGTGCCAGCAGTGAACGGCCGCCCCAGCATTTT,CASSERPPQHF
TRBV7-9,many,TRBJ2-1,-,TGTGCCAGCAGCTTCCAGGGGTTCGTCGGTAATGAGCAGTTCTTC,CASSFQGFVGNEQFF
TRBV5-1,-,TRBJ2-1,-,TGCGCCAGCAGCTTAGGGGGGAGGAGTAGGGAGCAGTTCTTC,CASSLGGRSREQFF
TRBV29-1,few,TRBJ1-2,-,TGCAGCGTCGCTGGGACCTTGTGGGTGGGCTACACCTTC,CSVAGTLWVGYTF
TRBV6-1,many,TRBJ2-3,-,TGTGCCACCCTGCGGGGAGATACGCAGTATTTT,CATLRGDTQYF
TRBV13,-,TRBJ2-3,TRBD2,TGTGCCAGCAGCTTAGGGGGGACTAGCGGGGAAGCTACAGATACGCAGTATTTT,CASSLGGTSGEATDTQYF
TRBV24-1,-,TRBJ1-4,-,TGTGCCACCAGTGATCGATCGGATCCTAATGAAAAACTGTTTTTT,CATSDRSDPNEKLFF
TRBV12-3/TRBV12-4,-,TRBJ2-1,TRBD2,TGTGCCAGCAGTGCTCCGGGACTAGCGGGAGGGTATGGTGAGCAGTTCTTC,CASSAPGLAGGYGEQFF